These T cell receptor beta chains were read from a single sample in a study of response to subunit inactivated influenza vaccine. TCRdb processed the RT-PCR reads anew with MiXCR; each CDR3 protein has one entry. The sample records roughly 460,000 distinct CDR3 sequences, about 10% being singletons. The source material was PBMCs from blood, sampled about 40 days after vaccination. These receptors were obtained from a man in his fifties or sixties who received an inactivated influenza vaccine. Each CDR3 is given with its conserved first and last residue. The D gene is left open where the match is weak. Where a row states a size, it is once, few, many or the class of an expanded clone; other rows omit it.

V gene	D gene	J gene	clone size	CDR3 protein	CDR3 DNA
TRBV7-6	TRBD1	TRBJ2-1	many	CASSLKAGTANYNEQFF	TGTGCCAGCAGCTTAAAAGCCGGGACAGCTAACTACAATGAGCAGTTCTTC
TRBV24-1	.	TRBJ2-4	.	CATRDPGQSKNIQYF	TGTGCCACCAGGGACCCTGGACAATCCAAAAACATTCAGTACTTC
TRBV27	.	TRBJ2-7	.	CASRTTGFAYEQYF	TGTGCCAGCAGGACAACAGGGTTCGCCTACGAGCAGTACTTC
TRBV29-1	TRBD2	TRBJ2-3	few	CSVEEAGGAVGTQYF	TGCAGCGTTGAAGAAGCGGGGGGGGCCGTGGGCACGCAGTATTTT
TRBV5-6	TRBD1	TRBJ2-1	.	CASSFWDRVAIEQFF	TGTGCCAGCAGCTTCTGGGACAGGGTAGCAATTGAGCAGTTCTTC
TRBV10-2	.	TRBJ1-2	.	CASNLGYGYTF	TGCGCCAGCAACCTGGGCTATGGCTACACCTTC
TRBV6-1	.	TRBJ2-1	few	CANWAPQGYNEQFF	TGTGCCAATTGGGCCCCTCAGGGCTACAATGAGCAGTTCTTC
TRBV10-1	.	TRBJ1-2	few	CASSGKNYGYTF	TGCGCCAGCAGTGGAAAGAACTATGGCTACACCTTC
TRBV7-2	.	TRBJ2-1	.	CASSLGMTHNEQFF	TGTGCCAGCAGCTTAGGGATGACCCACAATGAGCAGTTCTTC
TRBV12-3/TRBV12-4	.	TRBJ2-5	few	CASSLGTMAETQYF	TGTGCCAGCAGTCTAGGGACCATGGCAGAGACCCAGTACTTC
TRBV7-2	.	TRBJ2-3	many	CASTKQIVTDTQYF	TGTGCCAGCACCAAGCAGATTGTCACAGATACGCAGTATTTT
TRBV30	.	TRBJ2-4	few	CAWSGGSLKRRGIQYF	TGTGCCTGGAGCGGAGGATCATTGAAGAGGAGGGGCATTCAGTACTTC
TRBV4-3	.	TRBJ2-7	many	CASSQDYYTDFSYEQYF	TGCGCCAGCAGCCAAGATTATTACACTGACTTCTCCTACGAGCAGTACTTC
TRBV15	TRBD2	TRBJ2-7	few	CATDTSWVSGRTQLPEQYF	TGTGCCACCGACACGAGTTGGGTAAGCGGGAGGACACAGTTACCCGAGCAGTACTTC
TRBV5-1	.	TRBJ2-7	.	CASSLVGMPYEQYF	TGCGCCAGCAGCTTGGTAGGGATGCCCTACGAGCAGTACTTC
TRBV7-9	TRBD2	TRBJ2-5	.	CASSKTSLETQYF	TGTGCCAGCAGCAAGACTAGCTTGGAGACCCAGTACTTC
TRBV20-1	.	TRBJ1-1	many	CSARDWEAFF	TGCAGTGCTAGAGATTGGGAAGCTTTCTTT